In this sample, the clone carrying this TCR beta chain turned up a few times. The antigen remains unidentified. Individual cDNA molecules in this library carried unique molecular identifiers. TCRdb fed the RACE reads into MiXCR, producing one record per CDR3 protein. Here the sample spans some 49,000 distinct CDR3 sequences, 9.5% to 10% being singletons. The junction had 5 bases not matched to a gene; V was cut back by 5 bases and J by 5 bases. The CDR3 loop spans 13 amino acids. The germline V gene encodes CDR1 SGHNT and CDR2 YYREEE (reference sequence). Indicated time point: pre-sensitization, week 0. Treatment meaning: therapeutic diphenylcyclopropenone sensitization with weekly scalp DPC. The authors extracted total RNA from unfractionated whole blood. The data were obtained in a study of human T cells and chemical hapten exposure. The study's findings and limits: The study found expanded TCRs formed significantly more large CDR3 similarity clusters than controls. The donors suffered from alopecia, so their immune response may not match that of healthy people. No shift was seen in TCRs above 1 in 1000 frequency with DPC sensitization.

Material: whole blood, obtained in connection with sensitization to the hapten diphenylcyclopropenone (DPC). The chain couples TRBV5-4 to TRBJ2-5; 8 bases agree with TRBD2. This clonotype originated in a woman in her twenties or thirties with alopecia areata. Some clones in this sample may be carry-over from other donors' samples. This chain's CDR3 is CASSPGGPETQYF. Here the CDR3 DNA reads TGTGCCAGCAGTCCGGGGGGGCCGGAGACCCAGTACTTC.